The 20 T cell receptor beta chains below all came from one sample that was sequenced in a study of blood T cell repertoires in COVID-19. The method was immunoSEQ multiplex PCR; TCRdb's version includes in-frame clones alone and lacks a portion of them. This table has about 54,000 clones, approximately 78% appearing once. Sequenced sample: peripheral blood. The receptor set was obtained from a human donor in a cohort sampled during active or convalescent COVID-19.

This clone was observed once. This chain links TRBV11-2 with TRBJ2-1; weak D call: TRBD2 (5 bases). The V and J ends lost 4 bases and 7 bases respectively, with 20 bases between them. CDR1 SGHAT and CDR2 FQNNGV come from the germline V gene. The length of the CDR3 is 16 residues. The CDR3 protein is CASSSTAGEWENEQFF. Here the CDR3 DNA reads TGTGCCAGCAGCTCGACCGCCGGGGAGTGGGAAAATGAGCAGTTCTTC.

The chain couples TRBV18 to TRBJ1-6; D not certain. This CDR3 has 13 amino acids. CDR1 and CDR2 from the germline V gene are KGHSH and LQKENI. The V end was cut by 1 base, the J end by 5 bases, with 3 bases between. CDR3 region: CASSPRDNSPLHF. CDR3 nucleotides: TGTGCCAGCTCACCACGCGATAATTCACCCCTCCACTTT.

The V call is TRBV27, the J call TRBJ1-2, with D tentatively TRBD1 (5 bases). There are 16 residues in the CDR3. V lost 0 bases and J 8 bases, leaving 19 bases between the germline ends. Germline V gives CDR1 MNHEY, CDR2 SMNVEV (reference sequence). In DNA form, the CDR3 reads TGTGCCAGCAGTTTATCGGCGGCGGGGGTCCCGGGAGGCTACACCTTC. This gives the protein CASSLSAAGVPGGYTF.

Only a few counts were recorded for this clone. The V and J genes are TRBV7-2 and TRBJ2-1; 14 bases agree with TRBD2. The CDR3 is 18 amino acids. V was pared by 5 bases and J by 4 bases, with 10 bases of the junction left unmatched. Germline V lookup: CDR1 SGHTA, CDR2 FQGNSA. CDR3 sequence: CASSARTSGGLLYNEQFF. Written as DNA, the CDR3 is TGTGCCAGCAGCGCCCGGACTAGCGGGGGGTTATTATACAATGAGCAGTTCTTC.

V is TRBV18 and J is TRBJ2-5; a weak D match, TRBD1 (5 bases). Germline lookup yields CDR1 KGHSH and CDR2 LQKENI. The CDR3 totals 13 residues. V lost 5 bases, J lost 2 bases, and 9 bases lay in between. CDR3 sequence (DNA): TGTGCCAGCTCAGCAGGGCAACAAGAGACCCAGTACTTC. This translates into CASSAGQQETQYF.

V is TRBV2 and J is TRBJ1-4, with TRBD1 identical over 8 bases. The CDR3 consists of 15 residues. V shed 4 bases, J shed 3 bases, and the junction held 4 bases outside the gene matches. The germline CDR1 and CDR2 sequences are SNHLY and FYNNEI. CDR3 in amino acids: CASSADRVPNEKLFF. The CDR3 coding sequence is TGTGCCAGCAGTGCGGACAGGGTTCCTAATGAAAAACTGTTTTTT.

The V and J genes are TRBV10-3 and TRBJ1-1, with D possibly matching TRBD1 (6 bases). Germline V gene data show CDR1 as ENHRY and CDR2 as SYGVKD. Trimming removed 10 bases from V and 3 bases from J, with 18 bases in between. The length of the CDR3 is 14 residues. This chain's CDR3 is CATRGGGRDTEAFF. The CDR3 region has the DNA TGTGCCACCAGAGGGGGGGGGAGGGACACTGAAGCTTTCTTT.

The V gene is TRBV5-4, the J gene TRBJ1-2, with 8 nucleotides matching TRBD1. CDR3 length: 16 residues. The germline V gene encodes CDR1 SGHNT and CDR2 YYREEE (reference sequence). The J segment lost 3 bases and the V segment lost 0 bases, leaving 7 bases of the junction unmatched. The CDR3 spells CASSLVGRGQDYGYTF. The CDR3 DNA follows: TGTGCCAGCAGCTTGGTTGGGCGGGGACAGGACTATGGCTACACCTTC.

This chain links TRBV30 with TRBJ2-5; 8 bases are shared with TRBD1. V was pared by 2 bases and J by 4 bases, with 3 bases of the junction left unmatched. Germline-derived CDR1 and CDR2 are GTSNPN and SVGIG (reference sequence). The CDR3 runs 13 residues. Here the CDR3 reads CAWSPDRAETQYF. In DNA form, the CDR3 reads TGTGCCTGGAGTCCGGACAGGGCAGAGACCCAGTACTTC.

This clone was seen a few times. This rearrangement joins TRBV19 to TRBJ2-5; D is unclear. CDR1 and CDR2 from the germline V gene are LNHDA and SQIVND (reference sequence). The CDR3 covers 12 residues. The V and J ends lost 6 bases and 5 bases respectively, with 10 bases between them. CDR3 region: CASRSSSETQYF. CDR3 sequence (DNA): TGTGCCAGTAGATCTAGTTCTGAGACCCAGTACTTC.

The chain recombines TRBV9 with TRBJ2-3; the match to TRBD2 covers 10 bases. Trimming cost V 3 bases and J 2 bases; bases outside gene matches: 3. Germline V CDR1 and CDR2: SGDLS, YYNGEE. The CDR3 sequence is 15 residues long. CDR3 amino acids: CASSEGLALTDTQYF. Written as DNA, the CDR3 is TGTGCCAGCAGCGAGGGACTAGCGCTCACAGATACGCAGTATTTT.

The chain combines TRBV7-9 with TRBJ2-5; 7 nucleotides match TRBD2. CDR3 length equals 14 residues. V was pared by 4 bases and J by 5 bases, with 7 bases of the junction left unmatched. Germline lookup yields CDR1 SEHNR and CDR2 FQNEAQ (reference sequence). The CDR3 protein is CASSSREVGETQYF. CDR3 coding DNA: TGTGCCAGCAGCTCCCGGGAGGTGGGGGAGACCCAGTACTTC.

CDR3 amino acids: CATSRDLQGTGNTIYF. Here the CDR3 DNA reads TGTGCCACCAGCAGAGATCTTCAGGGGACTGGAAACACCATATATTTT. The gene calls are TRBV15 and TRBJ1-3, with D perhaps TRBD1 (6 bases). The CDR3 totals 16 residues. Per germline, CDR1 LNHNV and CDR2 YYDKDF (reference sequence). V lost 0 bases and J 2 bases, leaving 11 bases between the germline ends. The variable domain in full, completed from reference TRBV15 and TRBJ1-3, reads DAMVIQNPRYQVTQFGKPVTLSCSQTLNHNVMYWYQQKSSQAPKLLFHYYDKDFNNEADTPDNFQSRRPNTSFCFLDIRSPGLGDTAMYLCATSRDLQGTGNTIYFGEGSWLTVV.

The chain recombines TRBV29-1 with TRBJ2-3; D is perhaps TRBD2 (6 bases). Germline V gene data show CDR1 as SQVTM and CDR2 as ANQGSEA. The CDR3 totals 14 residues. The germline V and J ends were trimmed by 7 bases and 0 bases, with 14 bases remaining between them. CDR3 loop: CSDRSGASTDTQYF. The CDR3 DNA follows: TGCAGCGACCGTAGCGGTGCTAGCACAGATACGCAGTATTTT.

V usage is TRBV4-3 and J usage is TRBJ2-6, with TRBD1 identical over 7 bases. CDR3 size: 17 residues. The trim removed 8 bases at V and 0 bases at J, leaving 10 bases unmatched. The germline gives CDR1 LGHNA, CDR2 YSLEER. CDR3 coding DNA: TGCGCCAGCGGGGACAGTAACCCTCTCTCTGGGGCCAACGTCCTGACTTTC. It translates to CASGDSNPLSGANVLTF.

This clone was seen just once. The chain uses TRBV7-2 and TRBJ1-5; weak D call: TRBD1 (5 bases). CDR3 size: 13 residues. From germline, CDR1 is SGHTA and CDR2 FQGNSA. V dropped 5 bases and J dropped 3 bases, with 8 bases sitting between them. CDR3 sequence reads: CASSPTVNQPQHF. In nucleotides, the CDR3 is TGTGCCAGCAGCCCGACAGTCAATCAGCCCCAGCATTTT. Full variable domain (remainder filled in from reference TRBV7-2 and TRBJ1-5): GAGVSQSPSNKVTEKGKDVELRCDPISGHTALYWYRQSLGQGLEFLIYFQGNSAPDKSGLPSDRFSAERTGGSVSTLTIQRTQQEDSAVYLCASSPTVNQPQHFGDGTRLSIL.

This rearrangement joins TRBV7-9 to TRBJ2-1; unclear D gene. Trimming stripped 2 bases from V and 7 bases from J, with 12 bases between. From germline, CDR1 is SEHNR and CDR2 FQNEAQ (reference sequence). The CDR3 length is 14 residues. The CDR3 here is CASSLSPTLNEQFF. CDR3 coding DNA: TGTGCCAGCAGCTTAAGCCCGACTCTTAATGAGCAGTTCTTC.

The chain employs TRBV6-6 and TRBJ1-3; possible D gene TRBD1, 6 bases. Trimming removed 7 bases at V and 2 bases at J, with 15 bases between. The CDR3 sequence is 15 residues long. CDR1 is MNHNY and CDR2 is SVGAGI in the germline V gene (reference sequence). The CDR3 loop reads CASTLSRDTGNTIYF. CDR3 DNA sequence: TGTGCCAGCACCTTAAGCCGGGACACTGGAAACACCATATATTTT.

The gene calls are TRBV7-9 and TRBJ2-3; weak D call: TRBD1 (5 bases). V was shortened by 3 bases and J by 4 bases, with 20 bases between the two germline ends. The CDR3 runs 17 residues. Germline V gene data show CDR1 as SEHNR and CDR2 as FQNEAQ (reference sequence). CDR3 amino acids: CASSFVWGGKVPDTQYF. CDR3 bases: TGTGCCAGCAGCTTTGTCTGGGGCGGAAAGGTCCCAGATACGCAGTATTTT. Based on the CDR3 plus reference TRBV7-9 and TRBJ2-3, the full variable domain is DTGVSQNPRHKITKRGQNVTFRCDPISEHNRLYWYRQTLGQGPEFLTYFQNEAQLEKSRLLSDRFSAERPKGSFSTLEIQRTEQGDSAMYLCASSFVWGGKVPDTQYFGPGTRLTVL.

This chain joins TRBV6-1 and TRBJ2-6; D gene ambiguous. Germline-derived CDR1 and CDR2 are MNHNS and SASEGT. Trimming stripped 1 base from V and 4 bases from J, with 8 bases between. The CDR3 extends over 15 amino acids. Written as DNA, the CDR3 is TGTGCCAGCAGTGAAGTGGCCTCAGGGGCCAACGTCCTGACTTTC. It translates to CASSEVASGANVLTF.